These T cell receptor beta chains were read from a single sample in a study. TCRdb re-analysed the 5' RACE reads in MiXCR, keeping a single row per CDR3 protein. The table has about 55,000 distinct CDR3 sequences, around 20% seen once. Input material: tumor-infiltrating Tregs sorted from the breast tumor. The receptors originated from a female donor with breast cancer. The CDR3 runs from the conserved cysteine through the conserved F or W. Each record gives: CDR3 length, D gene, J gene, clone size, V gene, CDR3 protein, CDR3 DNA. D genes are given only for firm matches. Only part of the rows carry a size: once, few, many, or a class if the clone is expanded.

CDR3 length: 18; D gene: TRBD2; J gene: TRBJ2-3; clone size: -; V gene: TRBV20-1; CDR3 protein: CSARRLAGLAPNTDTQYF; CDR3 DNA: TGCAGTGCTAGGAGGCTAGCGGGATTGGCCCCTAACACAGATACGCAGTATTTT
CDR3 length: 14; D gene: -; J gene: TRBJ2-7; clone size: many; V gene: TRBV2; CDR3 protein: CASSEFVTSYEQYF; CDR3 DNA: TGTGCCAGCAGTGAATTTGTGACAAGCTACGAGCAGTACTTC
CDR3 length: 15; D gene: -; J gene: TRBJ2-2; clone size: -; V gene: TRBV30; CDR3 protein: CAWSVSDRRRGELSF; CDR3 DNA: TGTGCCTGGAGTGTATCCGACAGGCGGCGTGGGGAGCTGTCTTTT
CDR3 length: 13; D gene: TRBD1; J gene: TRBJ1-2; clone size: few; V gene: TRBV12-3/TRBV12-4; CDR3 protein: CASKRTGNYGYTF; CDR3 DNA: TGTGCCAGCAAAAGGACAGGGAACTATGGCTACACCTTC
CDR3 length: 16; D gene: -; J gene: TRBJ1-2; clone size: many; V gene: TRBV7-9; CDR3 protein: CASSFSDTPSSYGYTF; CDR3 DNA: TGTGCCAGCAGCTTCAGCGACACTCCAAGCAGCTATGGCTACACCTTC
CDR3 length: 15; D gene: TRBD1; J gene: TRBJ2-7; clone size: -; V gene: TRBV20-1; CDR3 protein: CSALDRGRLPYEQYF; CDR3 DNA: TGCAGTGCTCTGGACAGGGGGCGACTCCCCTACGAGCAGTACTTC
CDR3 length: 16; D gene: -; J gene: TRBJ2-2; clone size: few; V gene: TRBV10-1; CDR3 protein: CASSEMGRPGTGELFF; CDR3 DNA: TGCGCCAGCAGTGAGATGGGACGGCCGGGCACCGGGGAGCTGTTTTTT
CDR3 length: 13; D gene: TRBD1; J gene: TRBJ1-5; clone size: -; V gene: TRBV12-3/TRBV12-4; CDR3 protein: CASQGARNQPQHF; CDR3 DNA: TGTGCCAGCCAGGGGGCGCGGAATCAGCCCCAGCATTTT
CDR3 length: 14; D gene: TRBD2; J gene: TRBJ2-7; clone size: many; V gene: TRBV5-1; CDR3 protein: CASSPSGGDYEQYF; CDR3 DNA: TGCGCCAGCAGCCCCAGCGGGGGTGACTACGAGCAGTACTTC
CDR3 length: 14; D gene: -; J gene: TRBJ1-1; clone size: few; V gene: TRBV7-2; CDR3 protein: CASSPRVRNTEAFF; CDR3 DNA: TGTGCCAGCAGTCCCCGGGTAAGGAATACTGAAGCTTTCTTT
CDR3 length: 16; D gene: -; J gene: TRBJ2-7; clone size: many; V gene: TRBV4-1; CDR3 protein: CASSQDGTYLSYEQYF; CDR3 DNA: TGCGCCAGCAGCCAAGATGGGACATACCTCTCCTACGAGCAGTACTTC
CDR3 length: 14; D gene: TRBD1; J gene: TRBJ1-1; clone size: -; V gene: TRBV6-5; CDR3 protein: CASSYVRGFTEAFF; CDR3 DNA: TGTGCCAGCAGTTATGTCAGGGGGTTCACTGAAGCTTTCTTT
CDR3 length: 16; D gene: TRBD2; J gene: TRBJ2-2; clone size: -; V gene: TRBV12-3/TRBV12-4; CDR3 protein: CASSRLAGSNTGELFF; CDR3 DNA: TGTGCCAGCAGTAGACTAGCGGGATCGAACACCGGGGAGCTGTTTTTT
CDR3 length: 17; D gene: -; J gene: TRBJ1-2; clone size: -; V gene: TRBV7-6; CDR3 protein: CASSASRGPTSNYGYTF; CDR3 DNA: TGTGCCAGCAGCGCTAGTCGGGGACCGACCTCTAACTATGGCTACACCTTC
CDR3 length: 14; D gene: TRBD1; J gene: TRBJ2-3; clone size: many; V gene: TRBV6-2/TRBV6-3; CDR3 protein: CASLDRPSTDTQYF; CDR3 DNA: TGTGCCAGCTTGGACAGGCCAAGCACAGATACGCAGTATTTT
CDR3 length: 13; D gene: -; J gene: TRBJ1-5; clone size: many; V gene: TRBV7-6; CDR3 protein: CASSPDNLQPQHF; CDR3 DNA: TGTGCCAGCAGCCCCGACAATTTGCAGCCCCAGCATTTT
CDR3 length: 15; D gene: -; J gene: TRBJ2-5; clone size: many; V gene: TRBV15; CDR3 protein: CATSRDGGDGETQYF; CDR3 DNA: TGTGCCACCAGCAGAGACGGGGGAGACGGGGAGACCCAGTACTTC
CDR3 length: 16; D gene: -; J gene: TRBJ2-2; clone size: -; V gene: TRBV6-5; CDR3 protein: CASSRLIGGGTGELFF; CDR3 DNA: TGTGCCAGCAGCCGCTTAATAGGTGGGGGAACCGGGGAGCTGTTTTTT
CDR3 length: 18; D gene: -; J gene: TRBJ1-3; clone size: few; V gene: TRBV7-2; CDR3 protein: CASSPSSLRGADGNTIYF; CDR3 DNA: TGTGCCAGCAGCCCGAGTTCCCTGAGGGGGGCCGATGGAAACACCATATATTTT
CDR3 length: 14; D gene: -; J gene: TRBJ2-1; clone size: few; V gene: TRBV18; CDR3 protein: CASSPRHSYNEQFF; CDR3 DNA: TGTGCCAGCTCACCAAGGCACTCCTACAATGAGCAGTTCTTC
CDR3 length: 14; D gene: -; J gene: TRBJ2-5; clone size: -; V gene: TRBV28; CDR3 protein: CASMFYGSQETQYF; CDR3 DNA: TGTGCCAGCATGTTTTACGGGAGTCAGGAGACCCAGTACTTC
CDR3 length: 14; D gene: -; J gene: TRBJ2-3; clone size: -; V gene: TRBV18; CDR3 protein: CASSPGPGTDTQYF; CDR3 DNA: TGTGCCAGCTCACCGGGACCCGGCACAGATACGCAGTATTTT
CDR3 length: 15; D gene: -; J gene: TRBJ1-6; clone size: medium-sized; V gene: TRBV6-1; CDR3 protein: CASSVRTADNSPLHF; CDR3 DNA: TGTGCCAGCAGTGTCCGGACAGCTGATAATTCACCCCTCCACTTT
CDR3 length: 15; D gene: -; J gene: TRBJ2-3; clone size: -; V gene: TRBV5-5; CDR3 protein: CASSSDRTATDTQYF; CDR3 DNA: TGTGCCAGCAGCTCAGATAGGACGGCCACAGATACGCAGTATTTT
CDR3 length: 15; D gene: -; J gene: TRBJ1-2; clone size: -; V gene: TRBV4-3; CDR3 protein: CASSQGQGLRGGYTF; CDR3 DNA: TGCGCCAGCAGCCAAGGTCAGGGGTTAAGAGGTGGCTACACCTTC
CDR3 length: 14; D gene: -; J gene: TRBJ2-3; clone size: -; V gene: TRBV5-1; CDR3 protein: CASRETGLTDTQYF; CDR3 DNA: TGCGCCAGCAGGGAGACAGGTCTCACAGATACGCAGTATTTT
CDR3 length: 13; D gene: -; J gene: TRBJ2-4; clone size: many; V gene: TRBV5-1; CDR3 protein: CASSPGNKNIQYF; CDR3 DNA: TGCGCCAGCAGCCCGGGAAACAAAAACATTCAGTACTTC
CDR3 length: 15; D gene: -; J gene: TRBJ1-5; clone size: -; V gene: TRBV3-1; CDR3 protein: CASSPVPGLGQPQHF; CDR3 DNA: TGTGCCAGCAGCCCCGTCCCGGGACTAGGGCAGCCCCAGCATTTT
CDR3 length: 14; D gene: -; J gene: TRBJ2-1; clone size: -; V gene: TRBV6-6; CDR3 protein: CASSEQGRGNEQFF; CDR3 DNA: TGTGCCAGCAGTGAACAGGGACGGGGCAATGAGCAGTTCTTC
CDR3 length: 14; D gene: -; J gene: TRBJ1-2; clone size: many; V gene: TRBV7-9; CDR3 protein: CASSLRGAEDGYTF; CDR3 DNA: TGTGCCAGCAGCTTAAGGGGGGCGGAGGATGGCTACACCTTC
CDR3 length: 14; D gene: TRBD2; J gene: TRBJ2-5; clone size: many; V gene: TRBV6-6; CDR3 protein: CASSDRDTGGDQYF; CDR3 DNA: TGTGCCAGCAGTGACCGGGACACGGGGGGGGACCAGTACTTC
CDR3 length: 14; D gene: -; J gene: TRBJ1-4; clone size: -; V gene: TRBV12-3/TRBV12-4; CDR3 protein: CASSLSDKRKKLFF; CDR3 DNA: TGTGCCAGCAGTTTATCGGATAAACGGAAAAAACTGTTTTTT
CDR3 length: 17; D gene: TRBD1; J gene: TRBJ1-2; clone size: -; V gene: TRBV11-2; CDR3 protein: CASSLVGDRGYIYGYTF; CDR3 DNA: TGTGCCAGCAGCTTAGTGGGAGACAGGGGGTACATCTATGGCTACACCTTC
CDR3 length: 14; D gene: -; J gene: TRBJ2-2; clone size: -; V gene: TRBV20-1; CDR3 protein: CSARDRQSTGELFF; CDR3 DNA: TGCAGTGCTAGAGATAGGCAGAGCACCGGGGAGCTGTTTTTT
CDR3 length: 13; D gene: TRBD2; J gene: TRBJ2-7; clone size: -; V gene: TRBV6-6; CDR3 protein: CASKGTRGFEQYF; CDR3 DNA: TGTGCCAGCAAAGGGACTAGAGGTTTCGAGCAGTACTTC
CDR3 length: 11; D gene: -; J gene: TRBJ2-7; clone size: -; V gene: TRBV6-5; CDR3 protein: CASGFRYEQNF; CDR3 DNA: TGTGCCAGCGGTTTCCGATACGAGCAGAACTTC
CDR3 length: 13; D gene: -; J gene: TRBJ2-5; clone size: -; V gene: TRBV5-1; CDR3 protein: CASSLLDEETQYF; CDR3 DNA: TGCGCCAGCAGTCTACTAGACGAGGAGACCCAGTACTTC